This T cell receptor beta chain is from a study of T cell responses to AZD1222 COVID-19 vaccine. Regarding this clone: Its antigen is not identified.

Generated by immunoSEQ multiplex PCR, the TCRdb table keeps only in-frame clones and is missing some. The sample holds 75,000 to 85,000 clones, about 83% seen once. V was pared by 5 bases and J by 3 bases, with 14 bases between. The CDR3 spans 16 residues. Looked up from germline, CDR1 is SGHAT and CDR2 is FQNNGV. Points from the study as a whole: When two AZD1222 doses had been given, Spike-specific TCR breadth and depth rose. Distributed over spike, vaccine-associated CD4 TCRs predominated at 160-218 and 743-854. White British donors predominated, females outnumbered males, and clonal diversity was possibly underestimated.

The specimen was peripheral blood, collected 28 days after the second dose of the MenACWY control vaccine. This TCR derives from an adult who received the MenACWY meningococcal vaccine as a control. This chain uses TRBV11-2 with TRBJ2-6, with D tentatively TRBD1 (5 bases). The CDR3 loop is CASSIGVLSGANVLTF. DNA for the CDR3: TGTGCCAGCAGCATAGGGGTCCTCAGTGGGGCCAACGTCCTGACTTTC.